This T cell receptor beta chain was captured by sequencing in a study of beta chain features in type 1 diabetes (dated by TCRdb to 2016 to 2018). Turning to the overall study: Patients and healthy donors did not differ in mean age, gender distribution, total cell number or subset yield. A total of roughly 100 million sorted cells were examined across all samples, and RNA yield correlated strongly with the number of cells per subset. The study compared the TCRB repertoires of sorted circulating CD4+ T cell subsets in recently diagnosed type 1 diabetes patients with those in matched healthy donors. Regulatory and stem cell-like memory subsets were obtained from only 8 patients and roughly 8 healthy donors, while naive and central memory subsets were obtained from all 30 or so donors. The paper as a whole reports these results and caveats: Because cDNA was sequenced instead of genomic DNA, highly expressing activated cells could be over-represented, though the groups showed no difference in activation or CD3 levels. In all four CD4+ subsets, TCRB CDR3 length was moderately but significantly shorter in type 1 diabetes patients. Shorter templates might be favored by PCR, yet because patient and control samples were amplified and corrected together, any such skew would affect both groups equally. Naive, central memory and regulatory TCRB repertoires appeared more similar among patients than among healthy donors. Because the HLA sub-analyses included only small numbers of individuals, any influence of HLA type on TCRB rearrangement was left unresolved. Patients with type 1 diabetes made fewer insertions and deleted more nucleotides at VDJ recombination sites, implying thymic rearrangement abnormalities.

The entire amount of isolated RNA was reverse transcribed using the High Capacity cDNA Reverse Transcription Kit, so the sequenced TCRB transcripts were expressed ones. Deep immunoSEQ sequencing was performed on naive, central memory and regulatory T cell samples, with an average of about 3.6 million total reads per sample. After sorted cells were lysed in RLT buffer, RNA was extracted with DNase-treated RNeasy Micro or Mini kits, with the choice depending on cell number. Each cell subset was processed separately to prevent cross-contamination, with patient and healthy donor samples processed together. The immunoSEQ multiplex PCR was used to amplify TCRB sequences from cDNA, generating 87-bp fragments that spanned the CDR3 region. The amplicons were sequenced using the Illumina HiSeq platform. On the authors' methods: Synthetic template baselines were used to correct PCR bias computationally, reads within Hamming distance 2 were collapsed together, and singletons that could not be merged were discarded. Reads were aligned against IMGT to assign V, D and J genes, CDR3 length and insertions or deletions at six rearrangement sites. Within each subset, clonotype counts were normalized to sorted cell number, and only after that were true diversity and Gini coefficients computed with the tcR R package. The overlap coefficient, calculated on TCRB nucleotide sequences, was used to measure repertoire sharing. Out-of-frame TCRB sequences from naive cells were analyzed as a proxy for the pre-selection repertoire. The immuneACCESS repertoire file appears here via TCRdb, limited to in-frame rearrangements. These files lack a portion of the clones; in checked studies, under half of the deficit traces to unresolved V genes, and the cause of the others is not known. V and J calls and clone size are given by that table; D and trimming were obtained from the DNA. The sample data list more than 300,000 clones, and around 12% of these were observed just once. The ten largest clonotypes hold 0.01% of the sample.

The CDR3 numbers 14 residues from cysteine through phenylalanine. Here the CDR3 DNA is all that survives: 42 bases in frame from base 1. CDR1 and CDR2, per the germline V gene (reference sequence), are LNHDA and SQIVND. V is cut back by 7 bases and J by 5 bases, with 9 bases in the junction unmatched. As to this clone: Its antigen specificity is not known. There are no base qualities to consult, and no much larger clone falls within one base.

A single peripheral blood draw of around 0.11 L on average was collected from each donor into heparinised tubes. A BD FACSAria II and a panel including CD45RO, CCR7, CD25, CD127, CD95 and CD27 were used to sort naive, central memory, regulatory and stem cell-like memory CD4+ T cells. All sorted populations exceeded 95% purity. PBMCs were isolated immediately by Lymphoprep density gradient centrifugation and stained directly without culture. So that batch effects would be minimized, each experiment stained and sorted samples in pairs, pairing one healthy donor with one patient. Input material: naive CD4+ T cells from blood. This specimen's cell subset or site label, per the study, means: true naive CD4+ T cells. The source is a woman aged 18-30 years with type 1 diabetes. The sequence joins TRBV19 to TRBJ1-2; TRBD1 agrees with 8 junctional bases. CDR3 protein: CASIPDREGYGYTF. The nucleotide sequence reads as follows: TGTGCCAGTATCCCGGACAGGGAAGGATATGGCTACACCTTC.